A single sample gave rise to the 4 T cell receptor beta chains below, sequenced in a study of cytomegalovirus exposure and HLA in healthy donors. The PCR ran on 60 Vbeta and 13 Jbeta primers. The data were produced by immunoSEQ multiplex PCR, yet TCRdb's version contains in-frame clones alone and is incomplete. Counted here are under 130,000 clones, approximately 66% occurring once; the ten biggest clones make up about 3.5%. The sample comprised PBMCs. These receptor sequences come from a woman aged 45-60 years in good health and CMV-seronegative.

The chain combines TRBV6-5 with TRBJ2-3, with 8 bases identical to TRBD2. The V gene end was trimmed by 0 bases and the J gene end by 0 bases; junction bases not matched to a gene: 2. Germline-derived CDR1 and CDR2 are MNHEY and SVGAGI. The CDR3 runs to 16 residues. The CDR3 spells CASSYSGLASTDTQYF. The CDR3 DNA reads TGTGCCAGCAGTTACTCTGGACTAGCTAGCACAGATACGCAGTATTTT.

V usage is TRBV7-2 and J usage is TRBJ2-5, with 8 bases aligning to TRBD1. Germline V gene lookup returns CDR1 SGHTA and CDR2 FQGNSA. The V and J ends lost 5 bases and 4 bases, in that order; junction bases with no gene match: 15. The CDR3 is 17 amino acids. CDR3 sequence: CASSPDRGRGGRETQYF. The CDR3, as DNA: TGTGCCAGCAGCCCAGACAGGGGTAGGGGCGGGCGAGAGACCCAGTACTTC. The entire variable domain, with the rest obtained from reference TRBV7-2 and TRBJ2-5, is as follows: GAGVSQSPSNKVTEKGKDVELRCDPISGHTALYWYRQSLGQGLEFLIYFQGNSAPDKSGLPSDRFSAERTGGSVSTLTIQRTQQEDSAVYLCASSPDRGRGGRETQYFGPGTRLLVL.

The genes are TRBV2 and TRBJ1-1; a possible D gene is TRBD1 (6 bases). The germline V gene encodes CDR1 SNHLY and CDR2 FYNNEI. V shed 4 bases and J shed 6 bases, with 15 bases lying between them. The CDR3 runs 14 residues. CDR3 DNA: TGTGCCAGCAGTGTAGGGGGTCTAAATGCTGAAGCTTTCTTT. This translates into CASSVGGLNAEAFF.

The rearrangement uses TRBV5-1 and TRBJ2-7, with D uncertain. V was trimmed by 3 bases and J by 6 bases, leaving 7 bases between them. Germline V gene data show CDR1 as SGHRS and CDR2 as YFSETQ. The CDR3 is 11 amino acids. CDR3 coding DNA: TGCGCCAGCAGCTCCCAGGCCGAGCAGTACTTC. The encoded protein is CASSSQAEQYF.